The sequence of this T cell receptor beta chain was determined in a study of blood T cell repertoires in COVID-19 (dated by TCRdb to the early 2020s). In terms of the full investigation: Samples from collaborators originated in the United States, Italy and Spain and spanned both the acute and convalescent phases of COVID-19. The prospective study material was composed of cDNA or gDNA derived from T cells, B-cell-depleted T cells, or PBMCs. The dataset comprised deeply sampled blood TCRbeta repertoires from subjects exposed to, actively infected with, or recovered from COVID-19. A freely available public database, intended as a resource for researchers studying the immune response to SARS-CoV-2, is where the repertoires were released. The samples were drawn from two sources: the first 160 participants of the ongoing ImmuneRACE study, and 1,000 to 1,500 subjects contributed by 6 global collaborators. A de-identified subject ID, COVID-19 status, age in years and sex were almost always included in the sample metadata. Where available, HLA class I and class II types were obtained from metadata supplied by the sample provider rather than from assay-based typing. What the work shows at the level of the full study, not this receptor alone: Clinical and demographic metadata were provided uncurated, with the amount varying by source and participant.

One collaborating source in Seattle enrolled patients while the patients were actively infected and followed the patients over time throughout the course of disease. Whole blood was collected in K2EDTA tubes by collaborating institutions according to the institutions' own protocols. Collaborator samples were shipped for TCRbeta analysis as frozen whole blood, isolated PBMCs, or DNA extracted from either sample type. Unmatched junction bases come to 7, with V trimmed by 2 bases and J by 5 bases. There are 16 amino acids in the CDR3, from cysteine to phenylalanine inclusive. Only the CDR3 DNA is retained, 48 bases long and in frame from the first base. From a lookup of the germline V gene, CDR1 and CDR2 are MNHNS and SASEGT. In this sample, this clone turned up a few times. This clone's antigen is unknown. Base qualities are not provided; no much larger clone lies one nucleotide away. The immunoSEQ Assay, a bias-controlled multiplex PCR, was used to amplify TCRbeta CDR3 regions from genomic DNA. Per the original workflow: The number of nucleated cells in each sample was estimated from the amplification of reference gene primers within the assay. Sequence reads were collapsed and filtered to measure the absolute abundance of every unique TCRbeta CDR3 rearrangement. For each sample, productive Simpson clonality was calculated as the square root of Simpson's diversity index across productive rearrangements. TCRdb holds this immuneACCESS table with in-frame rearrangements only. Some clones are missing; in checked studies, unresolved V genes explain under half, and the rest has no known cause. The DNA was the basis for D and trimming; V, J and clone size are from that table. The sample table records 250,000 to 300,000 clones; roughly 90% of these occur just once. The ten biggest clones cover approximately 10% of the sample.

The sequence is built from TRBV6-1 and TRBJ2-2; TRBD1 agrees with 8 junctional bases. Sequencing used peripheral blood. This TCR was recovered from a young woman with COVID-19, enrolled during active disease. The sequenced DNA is TGTGCCAGCAGTGAACAGGGGGCATTCCGAACCGGGGAGCTGTTTTTT. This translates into CASSEQGAFRTGELFF.